The 15 T cell receptor beta chains below were found in one sample sequenced in a study. TCRdb called the 5' RACE reads again in MiXCR, with one record for every CDR3 protein. This table holds approximately 41,000 distinct CDR3 sequences, just under 30% found once. The sequenced sample was memory CD4+ T cells sorted from a lymph node. Subset of the sample: memory CD4+ T cells, CD4+CD45RO+CD25-. The receptors derive from a female donor with breast cancer.

This clonotype was detected a few times. The chain employs TRBV7-9 and TRBJ2-1; the D is unclear. CDR3 length: 13 amino acids. Between the trimmed V and J ends, which lost 2 bases and 8 bases, there was a span of 10 bases. Looked up from germline, CDR1 is SEHNR and CDR2 is FQNEAQ (reference sequence). Here the CDR3 DNA reads TGTGCCAGCAGCTTAAATCCTAGACATGAGCAGTTCTTC. Protein product: CASSLNPRHEQFF.

There are a few counts of this clonotype. The chain combines TRBV7-8 with TRBJ2-7, with TRBD1 identical over 9 bases. The CDR3 loop spans 16 amino acids. J gave up 3 bases and V 3 bases, and 9 bases lay outside the gene matches. Germline V gives CDR1 SGHVS, CDR2 FQNEAQ. The CDR3 region has the DNA TGTGCCAGCAGCTTTACCATCCGACAGGGGGACTACGAGCAGTACTTC. Its protein product is CASSFTIRQGDYEQYF.

CDR3 bases: TGTGCCATCAGTGAGCCGTCGAGAAATACCGGGGAGCTGTTTTTT. It codes for CAISEPSRNTGELFF. This chain links TRBV10-3 with TRBJ2-2, with D unresolved. This CDR3 has 15 residues. Trimming cost V 2 bases and J 5 bases, with 12 bases left between them. CDR1 and CDR2 (germline): ENHRY, SYGVKD.

The rearrangement links TRBV7-3 to TRBJ2-7; D is ambiguous. The CDR3 covers 14 residues. CDR1 is SGHTA, CDR2 FQGTGA, per germline. The ends were cut back, 5 bases at V and 5 bases at J, with 16 bases in the middle. As DNA, the CDR3 is TGTGCCAGCAGCAAACCAACAGAGCTCCACGAGCAGTACTTC. It is translated as CASSKPTELHEQYF. The full variable domain, with the rest looked up from reference TRBV7-3 and TRBJ2-7, is GAGVSQTPSNKVTEKGKYVELRCDPISGHTALYWYRQSLGQGPEFLIYFQGTGAADDSGLPNDRFFAVRPEGSVSTLKIQRTERGDSAVYLCASSKPTELHEQYFGPGTRLTVT.

The rearrangement uses TRBV12-3 or TRBV12-4 and TRBJ1-1, with 9 positions matching TRBD1. The J segment lost 6 bases and the V segment lost 3 bases, leaving 11 bases of the junction unmatched. This CDR3 comprises 16 residues. For the CDR3, the DNA is TGTGCCAGCAGTTTGCTACAGGGGGCTAGGTTCGCTGAAGCTTTCTTT. As protein: CASSLLQGARFAEAFF.

J is TRBJ2-7 and V is TRBV6-1, with a possible D match to TRBD1 (5 bases). Deletions cut 7 bases from V and 2 bases from J, with 15 bases between. The germline V gene encodes CDR1 MNHNS and CDR2 SASEGT. The CDR3 is made up of 14 amino acids. For the CDR3, the DNA is TGTGCCAGCACTCTTCGGACACCAACCTACGAGCAGTACTTC. This sequence encodes CASTLRTPTYEQYF.

The chain couples TRBV5-1 to TRBJ2-1; 14 nucleotides line up with TRBD2. The CDR3 runs to 18 residues. Germline V gives CDR1 SGHRS, CDR2 YFSETQ. V trimming: 3 bases; J trimming: 4 bases; junction bases outside the gene matches: 9. The CDR3 coding sequence is TGCGCCAGCAGCTCGGACAGACTAGCGGGGGGGTTATACAATGAGCAGTTCTTC. It yields the protein CASSSDRLAGGLYNEQFF. The full variable domain, rest sourced from reference TRBV5-1 and TRBJ2-1, is KAGVTQTPRYLIKTRGQQVTLSCSPISGHRSVSWYQQTPGQGLQFLFEYFSETQRNKGNFPGRFSGRQFSNSRSEMNVSTLELGDSALYLCASSSDRLAGGLYNEQFFGPGTRLTVL.

In this sample, this clonotype turned up a few times. The V gene is TRBV24-1, the J gene TRBJ1-3; D remains ambiguous. Germline assignment: CDR1 KGHDR and CDR2 SFDVKD. Trimming stripped 3 bases from V and 10 bases from J, with 6 bases between. The CDR3 is made up of 11 amino acids. This CDR3 reads CATSDLKTIYF. CDR3 nucleotide sequence: TGTGCCACCAGTGATCTGAAGACCATATATTTT.

This clonotype was found a few times. The chain links TRBV4-2 to TRBJ2-7; perhaps TRBD2 as D (6 bases). The CDR3 length is 14 residues. Trimming cost V 2 bases and J 4 bases, with 12 bases left between them. Germline V gene sequence: CDR1 LGHNA, CDR2 YNFKEQ. The CDR3 is CASSQTPEGYEQYF. In nucleotides, the CDR3 is TGTGCCAGCAGCCAAACCCCGGAGGGTTACGAGCAGTACTTC.

This chain uses TRBV5-6 with TRBJ2-7; D unresolved. The CDR3 has 15 residues. Trimming took 1 base from V and 2 from J, leaving 13 bases between them. Germline CDR1 is SGHDT and CDR2 is YYEEEE. CDR3 DNA: TGTGCCAGCAGCTTGTTTGTACAAAGGGCCTACGAGCAGTACTTC. Translation gives CASSLFVQRAYEQYF. The full variable domain, its missing parts supplied by reference TRBV5-6 and TRBJ2-7, is DAGVTQSPTHLIKTRGQQVTLRCSPKSGHDTVSWYQQALGQGPQFIFQYYEEEERQRGNFPDRFSGHQFPNYSSELNVNALLLGDSALYLCASSLFVQRAYEQYFGPGTRLTVT.

The chain is built from TRBV5-1 and TRBJ1-1; a possible D gene is TRBD1 (5 bases). In germline, CDR1 is SGHRS, CDR2 YFSETQ. CDR3 length: 15 residues. V dropped 4 bases and J dropped 0 bases, with 13 bases sitting between them. The CDR3 is CASSLRQFMNTEAFF. In DNA form, the CDR3 reads TGCGCCAGCAGCCTTCGACAGTTTATGAACACTGAAGCTTTCTTT.

In DNA, the CDR3 is TGCGCCAGCAGCCAAGATTACGAGACGGCTAGCACAGATACGCAGTATTTT. Protein sequence: CASSQDYETASTDTQYF. The J gene is TRBJ2-3, the V gene TRBV4-3; the D is unclear. The CDR3 runs 17 residues. Trimming cost V 0 bases and J 0 bases, with 13 bases left between them. Germline CDR1 reads LGHNA; CDR2 reads YSLEER.

The V and J genes are TRBV7-9 and TRBJ1-3, with 7 positions matching TRBD1. Looked up from germline, CDR1 is SEHNR and CDR2 is FQNEAQ (reference sequence). V shed 5 bases and J 0 bases; nucleotides not matched to a gene: 7. The CDR3 is 16 residues long. DNA for the CDR3: TGTGCCAGCAGCCGGGGGGGACAGAGCTCTGGAAACACCATATATTTT. Protein: CASSRGGQSSGNTIYF.

The genes are TRBV5-1 and TRBJ2-7; TRBD1 is a possible D gene (6 bases). The CDR3 consists of 15 residues. V was shortened by 3 bases and J by 5 bases, with 18 bases between the two germline ends. Germline CDR1 reads SGHRS; CDR2 reads YFSETQ. In DNA form, the CDR3 reads TGCGCCAGCAGCTCGGCCCCGGACAGAAAGAACGAGCAGTACTTC. It codes for CASSSAPDRKNEQYF.

The genes are TRBV4-1 and TRBJ1-4; tentative D call: TRBD1 (5 bases). Germline V gene sequence: CDR1 MGHRA, CDR2 YSYEKL. The CDR3 runs 16 residues. V was cut by 4 bases and J by 8 bases, with 20 bases left in between. As DNA, the CDR3 is TGCGCCAGCAGCCCAACGCTCTCCCTAGGGGAGGAAAAACTGTTTTTT. Amino acids: CASSPTLSLGEEKLFF.